The clone carrying this TCR beta chain occurred once. The CDR3 covers 14 residues. The germline V gene encodes CDR1 SQVTM and CDR2 ANQGSEA. Trimming left V 3 bases short and J 7 bases short, with 16 bases between. The data are from a study of blood T cell repertoires in COVID-19. In the authors' methods: Amplified reference gene primers provided the basis for estimating nucleated cell counts. Produced via immunoSEQ multiplex PCR; TCRdb's table is partial and in-frame only. V and J calls and clone size are copied from that table; D and trimming were computed from the DNA. Of under 300,000 clones listed, 88% are singletons. Either two negative PCRs, clearance, or symptom resolution qualified Cohort 3 donors as recovered.

V is TRBV29-1 and J is TRBJ2-1; the D gene is possibly TRBD1 (6 bases). Sequencing input: PBMCs or T cells enriched from blood (not recorded which). This TCR was sampled from a woman between 45 and 60 years old who had recovered from COVID-19. The CDR3 DNA reads TGCAGCGTTGATAGGGGACAACGGCCGAATGAGCAGTTCTTC. Its translation is CSVDRGQRPNEQFF.